This T cell receptor (beta chain) was recorded in a study of early T cells in non-severe SARS-CoV-2 infection. The overall study: Bulk RNA from unsorted whole blood was sequenced; chains were unpaired.

About this clonotype: The antigen is not known.

Findings of the study overall: VDJdb matching favored anti-spike CD8 responses, missing private and CD4 specificities.

Researchers tagged individual cDNA molecules with unique molecular identifiers. Each CDR3 protein gets one entry after TCRdb re-called the 5' RACE reads with MiXCR. The sample has 79,000 or so distinct CDR3 sequences, 9.5% to 15% seen once. The V and J ends lost 6 bases and 0 bases respectively, with 14 bases between them. CDR3 length equals 16 residues. The receptor was isolated from an adult who was a healthcare worker with PCR-confirmed SARS-CoV-2 infection or an uninfected control (not recorded which). The source material was whole blood. V is TRBV12-3 or TRBV12-4 and J is TRBJ2-2; D is possibly TRBD1 (5 bases). CDR3: CASSRFSGTNTGELFF. The CDR3 DNA reads as TGTGCCAGCAGCAGATTCTCAGGGACGAACACCGGGGAGCTGTTTTTT.